This T cell receptor (beta chain) is from a study of T cells in Graves' hyperthyroidism and ophthalmopathy. Findings and limits, study-wide: Ophthalmopathy was separated from stable hyperthyroidism by a 13 V-J model. The blood repertoire included most of the expanded thyroid clonotypes above 0.001. Model predictions of ophthalmopathy came a median approximately 6.8 months before onset.

The CDR3 has 13 residues. Germline V gives CDR1 SGDLS, CDR2 YYNGEE. Trimming shortened V by 0 bases and J by 4 bases, and 7 bases separated the two germline ends. The study left out patients who had uncontrolled infection, other autoimmune disease, pregnancy or lactation. Regarding this clonotype: Its antigen is unknown.

Amplified TCR beta CDR3 regions came from RNA transcripts. The primer set for the first-round RT-PCR of the TCR CDR3 was HTBI. TCRdb re-analysed the multiplex PCR reads in MiXCR, keeping a single row per CDR3 protein. The table shows hundreds of thousands of distinct CDR3 sequences, with about 18% occurring only once. The source of this sequence is a woman in her sixties or seventies with Graves' ophthalmopathy. The gene calls are TRBV9 and TRBJ1-1; D may be TRBD1 (5 bases). Sequencing was done on a sample of blood. CDR3 protein: CASSVDGGTEAFF. CDR3 nucleotides: TGTGCCAGCAGCGTAGACGGGGGCACTGAAGCTTTCTTT.